A single sample is the source of the 5 T cell receptor beta chains below, sequenced in a study of T cells in Graves' hyperthyroidism and ophthalmopathy. RNA transcripts gave rise to amplified TCR beta CDR3 regions. Primed by the HTBI set, a first-round RT-PCR was run on the TCR CDR3. TCRdb re-analysed the multiplex PCR reads in MiXCR, keeping a single row per CDR3 protein. The sample yields about 400,000 distinct CDR3 sequences, around 14% seen once. Sequencing used blood. These receptors all come from a woman in her late teens or twenties with Graves' hyperthyroidism.

The table lists this clonotype with many counts. V and J are TRBV19 and TRBJ1-2; 8 bases agree with TRBD1. The CDR3 consists of 12 residues. In germline, CDR1 is LNHDA, CDR2 SQIVND (reference sequence). V was clipped by 7 bases and J by 6 bases; unmatched bases: 4. The CDR3 protein is CASTETGDGYTF. The CDR3 DNA sequence: TGTGCCAGTACCGAGACAGGGGATGGCTACACCTTC.

The table lists this clonotype with a few counts. The rearrangement links TRBV12-3 or TRBV12-4 to TRBJ1-1; D remains ambiguous. The CDR3 length is 13 residues. Deletions cut 3 bases from V and 2 bases from J, with 7 bases between. The CDR3 DNA follows: TGTGCCAGCAGTTTCAAAATTAACACTGAAGCTTTCTTT. As protein: CASSFKINTEAFF.

This clonotype was counted between two and nine times. J is TRBJ2-7 and V is TRBV4-1; D call uncertain. Looked up from germline, CDR1 is MGHRA and CDR2 is YSYEKL. The CDR3 contains 16 residues. V dropped 0 bases and J dropped 0 bases, with 12 bases sitting between them. The CDR3 bases are TGCGCCAGCAGCCAAGAATATCCAGGCAGCTCCTACGAGCAGTACTTC. It is translated as CASSQEYPGSSYEQYF.

This clonotype showed up just a few times. The chain combines TRBV7-9 with TRBJ1-6; 8 bases match TRBD1. The CDR3 runs to 15 residues. Germline CDR1 is SEHNR and CDR2 is FQNEAQ (reference sequence). V lost 5 bases, J lost 10 bases, and 10 bases stayed unmatched. The CDR3 nucleotides read TGTGCCAGCAGCATGACAGGGGTTCATGGCTCACCCCTCCACTTT. This gives the protein CASSMTGVHGSPLHF.

This clonotype was detected a few times. The V call is TRBV6-2 or TRBV6-3, the J call TRBJ1-1; D ambiguous. Germline-derived CDR1 and CDR2 are MNHEY and SVGEGT. The V and J ends lost 6 bases and 5 bases respectively, with 16 bases between them. The CDR3 consists of 14 residues. CDR3: CASSPARGLTEAFF. In DNA, the CDR3 is TGTGCCAGCAGCCCGGCCCGGGGATTGACTGAAGCTTTCTTT.